The 8 T cell receptor beta chains reported below all come from one sample, sequenced in a study of T-cell reconstitution after alpha-beta-depleted transplantation in children. Unique molecular identifiers were used in preparing the TCRbeta library. Each CDR3 protein gets one entry after TCRdb re-called the PCR reads with MiXCR. The sample holds roughly 90,000 distinct CDR3 sequences; 10% to 15% are singletons and the top ten take about 15%. The sample consisted of PBMCs from the stem cell graft donor, taken from the stem cell graft. These TCRs come from a human donor who donated a stem cell graft to a child with inherited bone marrow failure.

The sample holds many counts of this clonotype. The CDR3 here is CASSSDANSPLHF. The CDR3 bases are TGCGCCAGCAGCTCGGACGCGAATTCACCCCTCCACTTT. The chain links TRBV5-1 to TRBJ1-6; D remains ambiguous. CDR1 is SGHRS and CDR2 is YFSETQ in the germline V gene. The CDR3 consists of 13 residues. Trimming cost V 3 bases and J 7 bases, with 8 bases left between them.

The table lists this clonotype with many counts. The V call is TRBV7-2, the J call TRBJ2-1; TRBD2 agrees at 15 bases. CDR1 and CDR2 (germline): SGHTA, FQGNSA. The CDR3 sequence is 19 residues long. V lost 6 bases and J lost 2; bases outside the gene matches: 11. CDR3 sequence reads: CASRPWTSGRALTYNEQFF. CDR3 DNA: TGTGCCAGCAGACCGTGGACTAGCGGGAGGGCGCTGACCTACAATGAGCAGTTCTTC.

In its sample, this clonotype was seen many times. The chain joins TRBV5-6 to TRBJ1-2, with a weak D call TRBD1 (5 bases). Germline loops: CDR1 SGHDT, CDR2 YYEEEE. The ends were cut back, 4 bases at V and 4 bases at J, with 11 bases in the middle. The CDR3 is 13 amino acids. The CDR3 DNA follows: TGTGCCAGCAGCCCGGGACGTGTCTATGGCTACACCTTC. This translates into CASSPGRVYGYTF.

This clonotype was counted many times. The chain employs TRBV10-3 and TRBJ2-1, with a tentative D call TRBD1 (5 bases). V lost 1 base, J lost 9 bases, and 16 bases lay in between. Germline CDR1 is ENHRY and CDR2 is SYGVKD. The CDR3 covers 15 residues. The CDR3 DNA reads TGTGCCATCAGTGAGTTACCCCGTCAGGGCGGTGAGCAGTTCTTC. This gives the protein CAISELPRQGGEQFF.

This clonotype was seen repeatedly, ten times or more. The chain couples TRBV7-2 to TRBJ2-5; D is unclear. Trimming pared 2 bases from V and 5 bases from J, leaving 12 bases between. The CDR3 has 14 residues. Germline V gene sequence: CDR1 SGHTA, CDR2 FQGNSA. The CDR3 region is CASSLPGGDETQYF. The CDR3 DNA reads as TGTGCCAGCAGCTTACCCGGTGGGGATGAGACCCAGTACTTC.

This clonotype was seen at least ten times. The chain uses TRBV5-1 and TRBJ2-3; D perhaps matches TRBD2 (5 bases). This CDR3 contains 15 residues. Germline CDR1 reads SGHRS; CDR2 reads YFSETQ. The V and J ends lost 4 bases and 1 base respectively, with 13 bases between them. CDR3 protein: CASSRTPRGTDTQYF. The DNA for the CDR3 is TGCGCCAGCAGCCGGACTCCCCGGGGCACAGATACGCAGTATTTT.

The chain has TRBV7-2 and TRBJ2-1, with D tentatively TRBD1 (6 bases). V shed 8 bases and J shed 8 bases, with 22 bases lying between them. Per the germline V gene, CDR1 is SGHTA and CDR2 is FQGNSA. This CDR3 is built from 15 residues. CDR3 region: CASLTLGAIRYEQFF. The CDR3 DNA reads TGTGCCAGCCTCACCCTGGGGGCGATCAGGTATGAGCAGTTCTTC.

In its sample, this clonotype was seen many times. The V call is TRBV7-2, the J call TRBJ2-5; 9 positions match TRBD2. Losses at the gene ends were 4 bases for V and 3 bases for J; bases not matched to a gene: 9. This CDR3 region has 16 residues. Germline CDR1 reads SGHTA; CDR2 reads FQGNSA. The CDR3 region has the DNA TGTGCCAGCAGCTCTTGGACTAGCGTTTTAGAAGAGACCCAGTACTTC. Protein: CASSSWTSVLEETQYF.